This TCR beta chain was identified in a study of regulatory T cells in long-lasting Graves disease (dated by TCRdb to the early 2020s). Describing the broader study: In the newly diagnosed Graves' disease group, patients had been taking antithyroid drugs for less than 3 months. A total of roughly 33 samples were covered by TCR sequencing, comprising some 13 persistent and approximately 20 newly diagnosed Graves' disease patients. This study used TCR sequencing and RNA sequencing of peripheral blood to compare persistent Graves' disease patients against newly diagnosed Graves' disease patients. The study took place in China and was registered as a clinical trial.

General study outcomes and caveats: The study examined only peripheral blood because the primary lesion, thyroid tissue, could not be accessed. The authors noted that the small sample size was a limitation that may lower accuracy. Patients with persistent disease shared more public clonotypes (fewer than 3,000) than newly diagnosed patients did (around 980). Lower TCR Shannon entropy and fewer highly expanded clones were observed in persistent Graves' disease patients than in newly diagnosed patients, which suggested clonal expansion. Sequencing and analysis were limited to the TCR beta chain. TRBV28, TRBJ1-2 and TRBJ2-5 were preferentially used in persistent disease, while TRBV20-1 and TRBJ2-1 were favored in newly diagnosed disease.

Based on the germline V gene, the CDR1 and CDR2 sequences are SGHRS and YFSETQ. Including cysteine and phenylalanine, the CDR3 has 15 amino acids. Only CDR3 DNA remains: 45 bases, in frame from the first base. The germline ends are 10 bases apart after V is trimmed by 0 bases and J by 2 bases. Read against the paper, the sample's time point label means: newly diagnosed GD, antithyroid drugs for less than 3 months. For both TCR sequencing and RNA sequencing, RNA was extracted from PBMCs in TRIzol. The diagnosis of Graves' disease was made according to American Thyroid Association guidelines. Patients were recruited from an endocrinology department in Xi'an, China. From each patient, roughly 9 milliliters of peripheral blood was collected into an EDTA anticoagulant tube. Ficoll Paque Plus density gradient separation was used to isolate PBMCs, and no additional T cell sorting was done. An Agilent 2100 Bioanalyzer and agarose gel were used to check RNA quality, while a NanoDrop 2000 measured RNA concentration.

There are many counts of this clonotype. The antigen it recognizes is unknown. No per-base quality is available; no much larger clone lies one base away. Libraries were made using multiplex PCR. TCRdb lists the instrument as Illumina HiSeq 4000. TCR beta libraries were built with iRepertoire HTBI primers and Arm-PCR amplification of CDR3 regions. PCR products were gel purified before sequencing. The paper's data handling went like this. Across samples, approximately 68 TRBV and roughly 13 TRBJ segments were identified and used for gene usage analysis of CDR3 amino acid clonotypes. COPE and FqMerger were used to merge the filtered high-quality paired reads into contigs. BLAST was used to align contigs to the IMGT TRBV, TRBD and TRBJ reference genes, and CDR3 was defined following IMGT. Any clonotype with a frequency above 0.1% was classified as a highly expanded clone. Shannon entropy served as the measure of repertoire diversity, while the Gini coefficient captured V-J evenness. A clonotype was considered public if more than one individual shared it. TCRdb cleaned the public reads at Q25 with fastp, built clones with MiXCR and kept in-frame beta chains. Entries that share a CDR3 protein sequence are merged under the most common genes and DNA. The authors' filters were not applied to this entry. The sample table holds some 460,000 distinct CDR3 sequences, of which 16% were seen once. 12% of the sample lies in the top ten.

These records were also assigned to another study, of T cells in Graves' hyperthyroidism and ophthalmopathy. Looking at the second paper: Graves' hyperthyroidism was defined as stable when no progression to ophthalmopathy occurred over 18 months of follow-up. Hyperthyroidism patients were aged 18 to 65 years and newly diagnosed, with disease duration of less than 2 months. The study excluded patients with uncontrolled infections, other autoimmune diseases, pregnancy or lactation. Diagnoses relied on clinical symptoms, serum thyroxine and TRAb, thyroid ultrasound and orbital computed tomography. A first-round RT-PCR of the TCR CDR3 used the HTBI primer set with the Qiagen OneStep RT-PCR kit. Most expanded thyroid clonotypes (frequency above 0.001) were also found in blood, which suggests that blood repertoires may mirror thyroid immune responses. A model built on a 13 V-J signature distinguished ophthalmopathy from stable hyperthyroidism, reaching around 90% sensitivity and approximately 81% specificity in cross-validation and 80%/75% in testing. In validation, the model predicted progression to ophthalmopathy a median of 6.5 months before onset, with over 60% sensitivity and around 76% specificity. To identify TCR V-J signatures that set the groups apart, the researchers used a discovery cohort of 90 to 100 patients, made up of around 40 with Graves' ophthalmopathy and 57 with stable Graves' hyperthyroidism. An independent validation cohort of about 19 hyperthyroidism patients and about 15 patients who later progressed to ophthalmopathy tested prospective prediction of ophthalmopathy. For training and testing, the roughly 93 patients in the discovery cohort were randomly divided in a 7:3 ratio. In addition, the study compared T-cell repertoires in thyroid tissue and in blood from 6 or 7 Graves' hyperthyroidism patients. After blood sampling, hyperthyroidism patients were treated with methimazole at a starting dose of 30 mg daily, and ophthalmopathy patients were treated with high-dose intravenous methylprednisolone. Libraries were constructed in a second round of multiplex PCR, after which size selection and purification were performed. Sequencing of the libraries was done on an Illumina HiSeq2000 using paired-end 100 bp reads. Raw data were processed with SOAPnuke, discarding reads with adapters, uncalled bases, mean Phred below 15, or no exact constant-primer or identifier match. COPE v1.2.5 was used to merge the high-quality paired reads, and each unique nucleotide sequence was defined as a clonotype. MiTCR v1.1 was used to align the clonotypes against IMGT TRBV, TRBD and TRBJ reference segments. Analysis was restricted to V-J combinations with a frequency above 0.0001, which covered about 99% of repertoires. The TCS score was defined as the ratio of F50 (clonal expansion) to E x V (chaos), calculated using BLOSUM62-based TCRdist between CDR3 peptides within each V-J. Welch's t-statistics and random forest reduced just over 500 V-J features to about 13, which were used in a naive Bayes classifier (R e1071). No statistical method was used to set the sample size in advance, and investigators knew the group allocation. The paper reports TCR Vbeta CDR3 sequencing of fewer than 150 peripheral blood samples: some 44 ophthalmopathy, fewer than 80 hyperthyroidism and approximately 17 progressor patients.

The chain joins TRBV5-1 to TRBJ2-3; confidence is insufficient to name the D gene. The source was peripheral blood mononuclear cells (PBMCs), collected at new diagnosis, from a patient treated with antithyroid drugs. The clonotype originates from a man aged 35 to 55 with Graves disease. Donor details come from another sample of the same person, matched by shared clones. The CDR3 is CASSLDLADTDTQYF. The nucleotides are TGCGCCAGCAGCTTGGATTTGGCGGACACAGATACGCAGTATTTT.